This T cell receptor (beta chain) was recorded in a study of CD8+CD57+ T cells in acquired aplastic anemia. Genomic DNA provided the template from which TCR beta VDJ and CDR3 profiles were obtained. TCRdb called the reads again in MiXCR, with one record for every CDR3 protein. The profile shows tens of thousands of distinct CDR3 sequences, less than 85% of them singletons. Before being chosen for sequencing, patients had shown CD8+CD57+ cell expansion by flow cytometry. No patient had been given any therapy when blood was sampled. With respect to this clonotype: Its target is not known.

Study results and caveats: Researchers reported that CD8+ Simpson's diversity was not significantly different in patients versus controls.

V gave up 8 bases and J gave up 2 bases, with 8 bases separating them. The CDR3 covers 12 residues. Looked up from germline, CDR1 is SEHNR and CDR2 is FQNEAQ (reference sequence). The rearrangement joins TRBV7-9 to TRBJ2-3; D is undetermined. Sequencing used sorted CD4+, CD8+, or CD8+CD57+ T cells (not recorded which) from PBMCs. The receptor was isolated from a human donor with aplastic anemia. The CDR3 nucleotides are TGTGCCAGCCGGAGCTTCACAGATACGCAGTATTTT. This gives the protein CASRSFTDTQYF.